Below, one TCR beta chain is given with its context. What it binds is not known. This record comes from a study of T-cell memory formation after mild COVID-19. Study-wide results and caveats: CD4+ bias marked clones expanding day 15 to 37, unlike balanced contracting clones.

Germline V gives CDR1 SGHDT, CDR2 YYEEEE. This CDR3 contains 15 residues. Trimming removed 0 bases from V and 0 bases from J, with 9 bases in between. One entry per CDR3 protein, called by TCRdb with MiXCR from the 5' RACE reads. The table includes 350,000 to 500,000 distinct CDR3 sequences, 20% detected once. The chain joins TRBV5-6 to TRBJ1-1; possibly TRBD1 for D (5 bases). Input material: PBMCs or a T cell subset sorted from them (not recorded which). This receptor was taken from an adult woman who had mild COVID-19 (a few samples of this study predate the infection). Cell type and time point are not known. This CDR3 reads CASSLGQNLNTEAFF. The DNA of the CDR3 is TGTGCCAGCAGCTTGGGACAGAACTTGAACACTGAAGCTTTCTTT.